This T cell receptor beta chain was recovered during a study of blood T cell repertoires in COVID-19. Study as a whole: Samples taken during acute and convalescent COVID-19 were collected in the United States, Italy and Spain. The cDNA or gDNA used as material had been derived from T cells, B-cell-depleted T cells, or PBMCs.

Participants were aged roughly 18 to 90 years from roughly 26 US areas. Participant-reported clinical history was the basis for cohort assignment. The CDR3 sequence is 12 residues long. The data were produced by immunoSEQ multiplex PCR, yet TCRdb's version contains in-frame clones alone and is incomplete. This table holds 380,000 or so clones, roughly 87% found once. V gene TRBV21-1 combines with J gene TRBJ1-5; the D call in the table, TRBD1, was not verified against the DNA. TRBV21-1 represents a pseudogene. The source of this sequence is a woman aged 40 to 50 with acute COVID-19. Sequencing input: PBMCs or T cells enriched from blood (not recorded which). CDR3 in DNA: TGTGCCAGAGGGGCTATGGGTCAGCCCCAGCATTTT. Translation gives CARGAMGQPQHF.